This record concerns one T cell receptor (beta chain) sequence. The data were taken from a study of blood T cell repertoires in COVID-19. On the study more broadly: Some COVID-19 samples were acute and others convalescent; all came from the United States, Italy and Spain. PBMCs, B-cell-depleted T cells, or T cells provided the cDNA or gDNA that made up the material.

Measured with immunoSEQ multiplex PCR; TCRdb has only the in-frame clones, and not every one. Found here are 340,000 or so clones, roughly 87% of them singletons; the top ten hold 1%. Germline V gene lookup returns CDR1 SGHNT and CDR2 YENEEA. The ends lost 0 bases at V and 4 bases at J; junction bases unmatched: 6. The CDR3 is 17 amino acids. The sequenced sample was peripheral blood. The receptor's source is a man aged 45-65 years with active or convalescent COVID-19. The chain has TRBV11-3 and TRBJ2-1, with 10 bases lining up with TRBD1. CDR3 DNA sequence: TGTGCCAGCAGCTTAGAGTCCGGGACAGGGGTTTACAATGAGCAGTTCTTC. Translation: CASSLESGTGVYNEQFF. Together with reference TRBV11-3 and TRBJ2-1, the CDR3 gives the full variable domain: EAGVVQSPRYKIIEKKQPVAFWCNPISGHNTLYWYLQNLGQGPELLIRYENEEAVDDSQLPKDRFSAERLKGVDSTLKIQPAELGDSAVYLCASSLESGTGVYNEQFFGPGTRLTVL.